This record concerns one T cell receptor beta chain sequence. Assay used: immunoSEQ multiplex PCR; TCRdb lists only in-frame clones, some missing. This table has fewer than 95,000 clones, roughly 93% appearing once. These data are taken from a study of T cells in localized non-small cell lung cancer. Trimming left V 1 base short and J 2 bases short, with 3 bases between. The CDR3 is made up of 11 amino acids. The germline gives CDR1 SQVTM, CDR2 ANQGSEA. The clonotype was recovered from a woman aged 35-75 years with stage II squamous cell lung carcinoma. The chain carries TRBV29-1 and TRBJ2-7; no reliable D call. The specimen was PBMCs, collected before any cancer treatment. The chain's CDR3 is CSVEGAYEQYF. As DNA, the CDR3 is TGCAGCGTTGAAGGGGCCTACGAGCAGTACTTC.